This T cell receptor beta chain was sequenced during a study of T cell responses to AZD1222 COVID-19 vaccine. CDR1 and CDR2 (germline): WNHNN, SYGVQD (reference sequence). The CDR3 has 15 amino acids. The V and J ends lost 3 bases and 2 bases respectively, with 12 bases between them. Sequencing used immunoSEQ multiplex PCR; TCRdb keeps in-frame clones, though not all of them. In the table there are some 100,000 clones, 85% to 90% of which are singletons. With respect to this clone: Antigen unknown.

The study's findings and limits: Only after the peak T cell response were repertoires sampled. Across spike, vaccine-associated CD4 TCRs were found, dominant at 160-218 and 743-854. Spike-specific TCRs gained breadth and depth after people received two AZD1222 doses.

Sequences were derived from peripheral blood, sampled on day 0 of AZD1222 vaccination. This sequence joins TRBV10-1 and TRBJ2-3, with D possibly TRBD2 on 5 matching bases. This receptor was identified in an adult in good health. This CDR3 reads CASSDRQRPTDTQYF. CDR3 sequence (DNA): TGCGCCAGCAGTGACCGCCAGCGGCCCACAGATACGCAGTATTTT.